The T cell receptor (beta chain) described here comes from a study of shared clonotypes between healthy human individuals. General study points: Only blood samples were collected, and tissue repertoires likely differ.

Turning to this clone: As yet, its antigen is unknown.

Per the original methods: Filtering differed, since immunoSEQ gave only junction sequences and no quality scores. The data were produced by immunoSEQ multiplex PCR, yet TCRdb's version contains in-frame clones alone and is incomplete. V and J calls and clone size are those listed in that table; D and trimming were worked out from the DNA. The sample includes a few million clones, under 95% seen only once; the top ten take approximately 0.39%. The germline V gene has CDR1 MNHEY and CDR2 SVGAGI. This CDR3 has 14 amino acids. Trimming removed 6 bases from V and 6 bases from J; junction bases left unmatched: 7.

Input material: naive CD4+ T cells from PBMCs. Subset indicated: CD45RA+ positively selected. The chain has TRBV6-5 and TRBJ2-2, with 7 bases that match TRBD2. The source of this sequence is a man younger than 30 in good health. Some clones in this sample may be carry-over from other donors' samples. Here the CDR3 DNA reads TGTGCCAGCAGGGAGACTAGCAAGGCCGGGGAGCTGTTTTTT. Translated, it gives CASRETSKAGELFF.